The entry below gives a single TCR beta chain sequence along with its context. Which antigen it targets is not known. Per-base quality was not reported, and no clone a single base away is much larger than it. The library came from the immunoSEQ multiplex PCR assay. TCRdb mirrors the immuneACCESS table, restricted to in-frame sequences. Some clones are absent from its copies; in checked studies, under half trace to an unresolved V gene, and the reason for the others is unknown. For this sample the table gives some 67,000 clones, of which around 92% were detected only once. The ten largest clonotypes hold 2% to 2.5% of the sample. The sample belongs to a study of T cell changes during pregnancy in multiple sclerosis (dated by TCRdb to the late 2010s). A note on the overall study: In women with multiple sclerosis, the researchers looked at how the T cell repertoire shifted as pregnancy progressed.

Counted from cysteine to phenylalanine, this CDR3 has 12 amino acids. CDR3 DNA is the only sequence kept; it has 36 bases, read in frame from the first base. V lost 0 bases and J lost 12 bases; the stretch between them is 11 bases long. CDR1 and CDR2 are drawn from the germline V gene: SGHTA, FQGTGA. Here the chain combines TRBV7-3 and TRBJ1-2; the D segment could be TRBD1, given 6 matching bases. The sequence derives from a female donor with multiple sclerosis, enrolled in a pregnancy study. Source: peripheral blood, taken in the first trimester of pregnancy. The sequence in DNA is TGTGCCAGCAGCTTAACGGGGCAGGGGCACACCTTC. It translates to CASSLTGQGHTF.